Presented here are 10 T cell receptor beta chains from one specimen sequenced in a study of shared clonotypes between healthy human individuals. Naive CD8 populations comprised CD45RO-negative cells positively selected for CCR7, excluding terminally differentiated effector memory CD45RA+ cells. Repertoires were generated with immunoSEQ multiplex PCR, while TCRdb's copy carries only in-frame clones and drops some. The sample lists about 1,900,000 clones, about 95% occurring once. Sequenced: naive CD8+ T cells sorted from blood. The receptors were sampled from a man aged 18 to 30 in good health.

The chain is built from TRBV7-9 and TRBJ2-5, with unresolved D. Trimming left V 3 bases short and J 2 bases short, with 10 bases between. The CDR3 covers 14 residues. Germline assignment: CDR1 SEHNR and CDR2 FQNEAQ (reference sequence). Here the CDR3 reads CASSFPRPQETQYF. In DNA form, the CDR3 reads TGTGCCAGCAGCTTCCCCCGGCCTCAAGAGACCCAGTACTTC.

The count of this clone is one. The V gene is TRBV25-1, the J gene TRBJ2-7, with 9 bases identical to TRBD1. Germline trimming cut 6 bases from V and 6 bases from J; bases unmatched to any gene: 6. The CDR3 totals 13 residues. Germline values: CDR1 MGHDK, CDR2 SYGVNS. The CDR3 nucleotides are TGTGCCAGCAGCCCCGGGACAGGGTTCGAGCAGTACTTC. This encodes CASSPGTGFEQYF.

This chain connects TRBV19 to TRBJ1-6; 8 bases match TRBD1. The V segment lost 4 bases and the J segment 6 bases; nucleotides outside the gene matches: 8. CDR1 is LNHDA and CDR2 is SQIVND in the germline V gene (reference sequence). The CDR3 covers 16 residues. CDR3 coding DNA: TGTGCCAGTAGTACCCGCGGTCAGGGGGCTAATTCACCCCTCCACTTT. It translates to CASSTRGQGANSPLHF.

There are a few counts of this clone. The chain couples TRBV6-6 to TRBJ1-6; tentative D call: TRBD1 (5 bases). Germline CDR1 and CDR2: MNHNY and SVGAGI (reference sequence). The CDR3 is 14 amino acids. The ends were cut back, 6 bases at V and 11 bases at J, with 17 bases in the middle. This CDR3 is CASSPGEGTPPLHF. The DNA of the CDR3 is TGTGCCAGCAGCCCCGGGGAGGGGACCCCACCCCTCCACTTT.

V gene TRBV10-2 combines with J gene TRBJ2-1, with 11 bases that match TRBD1. V lost 9 bases to trimming and J lost 8 bases; unmatched junction nucleotides: 3. Germline CDR1 and CDR2: WSHSY and SAAADI. This CDR3 has 12 residues. The CDR3 sequence is CASRTGGHEQFF. CDR3 nucleotides: TGCGCCAGTCGGACAGGGGGCCATGAGCAGTTCTTC.

Points on this clone: Other DNA variants within this sample encode the same CDR3. This chain connects TRBV5-4 to TRBJ2-7; 7 bases agree with TRBD2. Germline V CDR1 and CDR2: SGHNT, YYREEE (reference sequence). V lost 3 bases to trimming and J lost 2 bases; unmatched junction nucleotides: 2. This CDR3 contains 13 residues. Here the CDR3 DNA reads TGTGCCAGCAGCTCAGGACTAGCCTACGAGCAGTACTTC. It specifies CASSSGLAYEQYF.

A remark on this clone: Other DNA sequences from this sample encode an identical CDR3 as well. This rearrangement joins TRBV5-1 to TRBJ2-5, with D unclear. The CDR3 has 15 amino acids. Trimming took off 0 bases at V and 4 bases at J, with 13 bases between the two ends. CDR1 SGHRS and CDR2 YFSETQ come from the germline V gene. The DNA of the CDR3 is TGCGCCAGCAGCTTGGAAGGCAACTTCGGAGAGACCCAGTACTTC. Its translation is CASSLEGNFGETQYF.

The chain carries TRBV6-6 and TRBJ1-1; tentatively, D is TRBD1 (5 bases). There are 15 residues in the CDR3. CDR1 MNHNY and CDR2 SVGAGI come from the germline V gene (reference sequence). Trimming took off 6 bases at V and 2 bases at J, with 16 bases between the two ends. The chain's CDR3 is CASSPGGGSNTEAFF. CDR3 coding DNA: TGTGCCAGCAGCCCCGGGGGGGGGAGTAACACTGAAGCTTTCTTT.

The genes are TRBV13 and TRBJ2-3; D call uncertain. The V end was cut by 3 bases, the J end by 1 base, with 11 bases between. The CDR3 consists of 15 residues. The germline V gene encodes CDR1 PRHDT and CDR2 FYEKMQ (reference sequence). The CDR3 is CASSFRMVGTDTQYF. The CDR3 nucleotides read TGTGCCAGCAGCTTCCGAATGGTGGGCACAGATACGCAGTATTTT.

J is TRBJ1-1 and V is TRBV27; D may be TRBD1 (5 bases). This CDR3 region has 14 residues. The germline V and J ends were trimmed by 8 bases and 5 bases, with 18 bases remaining between them. Germline V gene lookup returns CDR1 MNHEY and CDR2 SMNVEV (reference sequence). The chain's CDR3 is CASSASGRWTEAFF. CDR3 nucleotide sequence: TGTGCCAGCTCCGCCTCGGGACGGTGGACTGAAGCTTTCTTT.